This T cell receptor (beta chain) was documented in a study of graft-versus-host responses after intestinal transplantation. Produced via immunoSEQ multiplex PCR; TCRdb's table is partial and in-frame only. The sample has tens of thousands of clones, 75% to 95% seen once. General study points: Early post-transplant HvG declines tracked with peak circulating GvH clone levels. High graft-versus-host to host-versus-graft clonal ratios were found in allografts of patients who had graft-donor T cell macrochimerism.

The germline CDR1 and CDR2 sequences are LGHNA and YSLEER. The junction had 5 bases not matched to a gene; V was cut back by 0 bases and J by 8 bases. The CDR3 has 15 amino acids. On this clone itself: Its target is not known.

The chain combines TRBV4-3 with TRBJ2-1, with 9 bases matching TRBD2. This receptor was identified in a human donor who received an intestinal transplant. Sequenced here: unstimulated CD4+ T cells sorted from spleen or lymph node cells, sampled before intestinal transplant. CDR3 DNA: TGCGCCAGCAGCCAAGAAGGGCGGGGGGGCTATGAGCAGTTCTTC. The encoded protein is CASSQEGRGGYEQFF.